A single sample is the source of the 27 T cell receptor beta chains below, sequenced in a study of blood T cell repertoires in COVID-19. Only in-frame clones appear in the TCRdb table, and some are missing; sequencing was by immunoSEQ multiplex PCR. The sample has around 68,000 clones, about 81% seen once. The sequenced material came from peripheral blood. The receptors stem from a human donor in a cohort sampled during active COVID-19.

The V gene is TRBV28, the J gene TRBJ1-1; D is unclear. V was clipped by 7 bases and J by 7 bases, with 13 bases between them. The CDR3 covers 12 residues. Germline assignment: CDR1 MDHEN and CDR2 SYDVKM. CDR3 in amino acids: CASTRPRNEAFF. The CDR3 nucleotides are TGTGCCAGCACTCGGCCTAGAAATGAAGCTTTCTTT. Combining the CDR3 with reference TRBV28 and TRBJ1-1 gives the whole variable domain DVKVTQSSRYLVKRTGEKVFLECVQDMDHENMFWYRQDPGLGLRLIYFSYDVKMKEKGDIPEGYSVSREKKERFSLILESASTNQTSMYLCASTRPRNEAFFGQGTRLTVV.

The DNA for the CDR3 is TGTGCCAGCAGCCAAGTACCGATAGCGGGAGGGGCAAGCTCCTACAATGAGCAGTTCTTC. Translation gives CASSQVPIAGGASSYNEQFF. This rearrangement joins TRBV3-1 (or the pseudogene TRBV3-2) to TRBJ2-1, with 11 nucleotides matching TRBD2. CDR1 is LGHDT and CDR2 is YNNKEL in the germline V gene (reference sequence). The CDR3 spans 20 residues. The ends lost 1 base at V and 0 bases at J; junction bases unmatched: 11.

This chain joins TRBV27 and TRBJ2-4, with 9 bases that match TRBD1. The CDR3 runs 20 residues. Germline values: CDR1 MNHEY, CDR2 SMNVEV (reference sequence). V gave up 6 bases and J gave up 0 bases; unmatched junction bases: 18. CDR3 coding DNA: TGTGCCAGCAGGGAAGCCCTCCGGGACAGGGCCACACTAGCCAAAAACATTCAGTACTTC. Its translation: CASREALRDRATLAKNIQYF.

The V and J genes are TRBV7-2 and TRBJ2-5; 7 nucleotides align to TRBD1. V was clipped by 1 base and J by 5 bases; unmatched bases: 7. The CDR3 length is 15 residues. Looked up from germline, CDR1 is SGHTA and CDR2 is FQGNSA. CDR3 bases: TGTGCCAGCAGCTTAGAACAGGGGTTTAGGGAGACCCAGTACTTC. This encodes CASSLEQGFRETQYF.

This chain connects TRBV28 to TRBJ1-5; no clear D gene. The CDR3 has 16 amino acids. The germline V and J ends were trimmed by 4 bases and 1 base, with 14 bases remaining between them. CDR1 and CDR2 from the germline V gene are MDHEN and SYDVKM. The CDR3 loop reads CASSSLRKASNQPQHF. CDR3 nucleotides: TGTGCCAGCAGTTCACTAAGGAAGGCGAGCAATCAGCCCCAGCATTTT.

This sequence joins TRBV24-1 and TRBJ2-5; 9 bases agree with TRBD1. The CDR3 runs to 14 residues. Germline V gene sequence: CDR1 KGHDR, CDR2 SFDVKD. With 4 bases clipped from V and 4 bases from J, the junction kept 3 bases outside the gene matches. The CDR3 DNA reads TGTGCCACCAGTGAAACAGGGGGCCGAGAGACCCAGTACTTC. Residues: CATSETGGRETQYF.

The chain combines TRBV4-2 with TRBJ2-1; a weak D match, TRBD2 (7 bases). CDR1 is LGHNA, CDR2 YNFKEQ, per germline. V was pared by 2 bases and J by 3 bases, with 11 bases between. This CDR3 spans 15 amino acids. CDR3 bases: TGTGCCAGCAGCCAAAACGGGGGGCACTACAATGAGCAGTTCTTC. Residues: CASSQNGGHYNEQFF.

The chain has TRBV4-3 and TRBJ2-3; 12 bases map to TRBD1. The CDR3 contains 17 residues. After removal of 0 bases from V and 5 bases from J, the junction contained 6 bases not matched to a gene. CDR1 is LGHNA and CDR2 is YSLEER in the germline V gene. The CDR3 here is CASSQDRDRGQGDTQYF. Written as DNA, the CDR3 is TGCGCCAGCAGCCAAGATCGGGACAGGGGGCAGGGAGATACGCAGTATTTT.

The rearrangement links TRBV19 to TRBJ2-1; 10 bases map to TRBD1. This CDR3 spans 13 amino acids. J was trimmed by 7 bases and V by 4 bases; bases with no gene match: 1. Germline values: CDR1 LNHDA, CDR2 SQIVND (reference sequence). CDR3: CASSTGQGNEQFF. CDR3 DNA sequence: TGTGCCAGTAGTACGGGACAGGGGAATGAGCAGTTCTTC.

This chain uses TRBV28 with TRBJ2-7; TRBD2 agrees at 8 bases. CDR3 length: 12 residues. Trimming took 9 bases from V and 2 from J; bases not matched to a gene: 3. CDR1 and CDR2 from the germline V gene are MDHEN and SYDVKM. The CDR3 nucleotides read TGTGCCAGTTCGACTAGCGCCTACGAGCAGTACTTC. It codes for CASSTSAYEQYF.

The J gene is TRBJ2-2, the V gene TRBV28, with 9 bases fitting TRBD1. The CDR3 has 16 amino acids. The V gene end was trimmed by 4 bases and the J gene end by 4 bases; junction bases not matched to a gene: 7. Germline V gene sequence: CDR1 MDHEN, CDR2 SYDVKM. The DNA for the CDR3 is TGTGCCAGCAGTTCGTCGGGACAGGGTAGCACCGGGGAGCTGTTTTTT. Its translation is CASSSSGQGSTGELFF.

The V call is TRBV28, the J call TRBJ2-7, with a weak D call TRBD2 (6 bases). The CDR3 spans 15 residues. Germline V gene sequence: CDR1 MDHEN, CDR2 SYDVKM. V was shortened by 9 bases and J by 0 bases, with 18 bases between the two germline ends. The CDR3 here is CASRRGAGSSYEQYF. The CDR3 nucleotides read TGTGCCAGTCGCCGGGGAGCGGGCAGCTCCTACGAGCAGTACTTC.

CDR3: CASSSAGRGEAFF. CDR3 sequence (DNA): TGTGCCAGCAGTTCCGCAGGGCGGGGTGAAGCTTTCTTT. The chain joins TRBV27 to TRBJ1-1; possible D gene TRBD1, 5 bases. Between the trimmed V and J ends, which lost 4 bases and 7 bases, there was a span of 13 bases. Germline V gene data show CDR1 as MNHEY and CDR2 as SMNVEV (reference sequence). This CDR3 comprises 13 residues.

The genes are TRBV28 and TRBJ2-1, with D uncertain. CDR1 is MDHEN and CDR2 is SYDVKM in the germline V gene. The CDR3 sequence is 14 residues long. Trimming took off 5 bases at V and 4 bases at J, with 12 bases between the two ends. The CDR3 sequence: CASSKEQPYNEQFF. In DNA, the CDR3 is TGTGCCAGCAGTAAGGAACAGCCTTACAATGAGCAGTTCTTC.

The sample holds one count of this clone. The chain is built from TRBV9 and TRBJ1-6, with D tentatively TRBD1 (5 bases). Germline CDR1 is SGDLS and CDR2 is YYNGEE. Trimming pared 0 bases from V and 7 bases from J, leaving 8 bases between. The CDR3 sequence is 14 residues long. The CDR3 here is CASSVGDRNSPLHF. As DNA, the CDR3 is TGTGCCAGCAGCGTAGGAGACAGAAATTCACCCCTCCACTTT.

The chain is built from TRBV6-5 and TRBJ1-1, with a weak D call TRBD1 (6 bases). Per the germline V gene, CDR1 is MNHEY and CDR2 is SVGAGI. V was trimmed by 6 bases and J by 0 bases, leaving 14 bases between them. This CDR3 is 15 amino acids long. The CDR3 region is CASSPGQLMNTEAFF. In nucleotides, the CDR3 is TGTGCCAGCAGCCCCGGACAGCTAATGAACACTGAAGCTTTCTTT.

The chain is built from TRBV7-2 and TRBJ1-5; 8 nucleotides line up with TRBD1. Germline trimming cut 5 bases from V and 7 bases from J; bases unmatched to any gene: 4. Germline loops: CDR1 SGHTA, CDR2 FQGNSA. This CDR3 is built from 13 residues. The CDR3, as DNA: TGTGCCAGCAGCCAGGGGGCGGGGCAGCCCCAGCATTTT. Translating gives CASSQGAGQPQHF.

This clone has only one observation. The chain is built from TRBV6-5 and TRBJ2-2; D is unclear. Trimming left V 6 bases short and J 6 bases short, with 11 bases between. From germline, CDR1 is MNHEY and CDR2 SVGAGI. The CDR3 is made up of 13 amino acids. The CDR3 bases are TGTGCCAGCAGCGCACAAGAGGCCGGGGAGCTGTTTTTT. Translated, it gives CASSAQEAGELFF.

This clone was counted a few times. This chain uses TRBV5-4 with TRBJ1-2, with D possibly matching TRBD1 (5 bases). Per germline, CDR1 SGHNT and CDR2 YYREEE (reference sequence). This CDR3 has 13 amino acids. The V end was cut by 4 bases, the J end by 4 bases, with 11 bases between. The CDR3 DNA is TGTGCCAGCAGCCCGCTCCAGGGCTATGGCTACACCTTC. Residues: CASSPLQGYGYTF. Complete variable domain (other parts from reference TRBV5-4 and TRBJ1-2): ETGVTQSPTHLIKTRGQQVTLRCSSQSGHNTVSWYQQALGQGPQFIFQYYREEENGRGNFPPRFSGLQFPNYSSELNVNALELDDSALYLCASSPLQGYGYTFGSGTRLTVV.

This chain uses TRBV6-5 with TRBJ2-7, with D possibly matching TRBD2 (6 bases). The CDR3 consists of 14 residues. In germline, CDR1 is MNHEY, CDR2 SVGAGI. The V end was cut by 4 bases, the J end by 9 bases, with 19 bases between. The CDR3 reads CASSLRGGIRGQYF. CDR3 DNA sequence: TGTGCCAGCAGTTTGAGGGGAGGTATAAGAGGGCAGTACTTC.

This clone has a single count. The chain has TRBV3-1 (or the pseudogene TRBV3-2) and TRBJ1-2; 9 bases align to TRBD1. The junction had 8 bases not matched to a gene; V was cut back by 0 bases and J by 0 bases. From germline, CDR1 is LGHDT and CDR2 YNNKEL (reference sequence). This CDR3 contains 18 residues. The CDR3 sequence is CASSQELDRGQPNYGYTF. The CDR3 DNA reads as TGTGCCAGCAGCCAAGAATTGGACAGGGGCCAACCTAACTATGGCTACACCTTC.

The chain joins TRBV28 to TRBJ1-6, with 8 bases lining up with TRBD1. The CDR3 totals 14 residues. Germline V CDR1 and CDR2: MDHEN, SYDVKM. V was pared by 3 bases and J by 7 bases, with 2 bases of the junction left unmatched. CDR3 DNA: TGTGCCAGCAGTTTGACAGGGGACAATTCACCCCTCCACTTT. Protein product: CASSLTGDNSPLHF.

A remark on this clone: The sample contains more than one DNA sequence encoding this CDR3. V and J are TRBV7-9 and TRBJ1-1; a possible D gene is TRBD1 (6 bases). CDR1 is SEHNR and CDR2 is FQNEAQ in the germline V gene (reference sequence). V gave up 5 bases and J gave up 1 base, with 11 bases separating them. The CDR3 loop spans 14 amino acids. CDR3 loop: CASSPWTENTEAFF. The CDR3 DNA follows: TGTGCCAGCAGCCCTTGGACAGAGAACACTGAAGCTTTCTTT.

The chain's CDR3 is CASSRDTAIYNEQFF. As DNA, the CDR3 is TGTGCCAGCAGTAGAGACACCGCTATCTACAATGAGCAGTTCTTC. This chain uses TRBV28 with TRBJ2-1; D is undetermined. This CDR3 comprises 15 residues. V was trimmed by 5 bases and J by 3 bases, leaving 14 bases between them. Germline-derived CDR1 and CDR2 are MDHEN and SYDVKM.

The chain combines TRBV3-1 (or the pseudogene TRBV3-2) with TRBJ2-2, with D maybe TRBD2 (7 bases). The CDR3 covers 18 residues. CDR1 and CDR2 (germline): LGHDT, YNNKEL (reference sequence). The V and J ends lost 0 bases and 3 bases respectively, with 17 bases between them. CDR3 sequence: CASSQDLRGRTDTGELFF. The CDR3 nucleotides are TGTGCCAGCAGCCAAGATTTGCGGGGGCGTACGGACACCGGGGAGCTGTTTTTT.

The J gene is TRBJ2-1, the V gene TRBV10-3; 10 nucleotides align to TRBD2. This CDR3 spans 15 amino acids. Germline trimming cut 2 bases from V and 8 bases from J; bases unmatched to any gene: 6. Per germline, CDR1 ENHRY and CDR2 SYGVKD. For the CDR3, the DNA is TGTGCCATCAGTGAGGGGGGAGGACTAGCGGATGAGCAGTTCTTC. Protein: CAISEGGGLADEQFF.

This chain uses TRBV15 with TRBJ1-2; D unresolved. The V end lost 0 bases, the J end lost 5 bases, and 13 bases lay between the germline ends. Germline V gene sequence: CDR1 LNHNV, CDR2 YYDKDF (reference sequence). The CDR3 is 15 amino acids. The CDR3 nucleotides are TGTGCCACCAGCAGAGAAGGCAGCGGCACGTATGGCTACACCTTC. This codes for CATSREGSGTYGYTF.